Presented here are 22 T cell receptor beta chains from one specimen sequenced in a study of neurological immune-mediated disorders. TCRdb used MiXCR to reprocess the 5' RACE reads, holding one entry per CDR3 protein. The data show about 29,000 distinct CDR3 sequences, with 9% to 14% seen just once and 5.8% held by the top ten. The material sequenced was PBMCs. Source of these receptors: an older woman in good health.

The table lists this clonotype with many counts. This rearrangement joins TRBV5-1 to TRBJ2-7; D perhaps matches TRBD1 (6 bases). There are 15 residues in the CDR3. Germline CDR1 reads SGHRS; CDR2 reads YFSETQ. The V end was cut by 2 bases, the J end by 5 bases, with 17 bases between. DNA for the CDR3: TGCGCCAGCAGCTTTCTCCCAGGGGAAGGCGACGAGCAGTACTTC. As protein: CASSFLPGEGDEQYF.

This clonotype has a count of ten or more. The V call is TRBV7-2, the J call TRBJ2-2; no clear D. Trimming removed 5 bases at V and 5 bases at J, with 15 bases between. This CDR3 is built from 15 residues. Germline V gene data show CDR1 as SGHTA and CDR2 as FQGNSA. The CDR3 DNA follows: TGTGCCAGCAGCCCGAGTGGTAGTAGGACCGGGGAGCTGTTTTTT. It codes for CASSPSGSRTGELFF.

This clonotype has at least ten counts. This chain uses TRBV20-1 with TRBJ2-1; TRBD2 aligns across 12 bases. Trimming at V came to 3 bases and at J to 4 bases, leaving 1 base not matched to a gene. The germline gives CDR1 DFQATT, CDR2 SNEGSKA (reference sequence). The CDR3 is 14 residues long. CDR3 sequence (DNA): TGCAGTGCTAGCGGGACTAGCGGGTACAATGAGCAGTTCTTC. Amino acid sequence: CSASGTSGYNEQFF.

This clonotype was observed many times. This sequence joins TRBV20-1 and TRBJ1-4, with D perhaps TRBD1 (5 bases). The ends were cut back, 0 bases at V and 3 bases at J, with 17 bases in the middle. This CDR3 has 17 residues. The germline gives CDR1 DFQATT, CDR2 SNEGSKA (reference sequence). Here the CDR3 DNA reads TGCAGTGCTAGAGATCCCAGGGAGTCTATAGCTAATGAAAAACTGTTTTTT. It codes for CSARDPRESIANEKLFF.

This clonotype came up many times. The gene calls are TRBV6-5 and TRBJ1-1; the D is unclear. The CDR3 contains 16 residues. Trimming took off 5 bases at V and 2 bases at J, with 18 bases between the two ends. The germline V gene has CDR1 MNHEY and CDR2 SVGAGI. The CDR3 sequence is CASSRTRPDINTEAFF. CDR3 coding DNA: TGTGCCAGCAGTAGAACCCGACCCGACATTAACACTGAAGCTTTCTTT.

This clonotype was recorded at least ten times. V and J are TRBV7-8 and TRBJ2-7; TRBD1 aligns across 8 bases. CDR1 and CDR2 (germline): SGHVS, FQNEAQ. Trimming cost V 10 bases and J 4 bases; bases outside gene matches: 12. This CDR3 has 14 amino acids. The CDR3: CATGRQGIPYEQYF. The DNA of the CDR3 is TGTGCCACCGGGAGACAGGGGATTCCTTACGAGCAGTACTTC.

At least ten counts were recorded for this clonotype. This rearrangement joins TRBV5-1 to TRBJ2-1, with a tentative D call TRBD2 (5 bases). V lost 0 bases and J 5 bases, leaving 9 bases between the germline ends. The CDR3 is made up of 14 amino acids. Germline CDR1 reads SGHRS; CDR2 reads YFSETQ. CDR3 loop: CASSLVVGDNEQFF. Here the CDR3 DNA reads TGCGCCAGCAGCTTGGTGGTCGGGGACAATGAGCAGTTCTTC.

This clonotype has a count of ten or more. The chain has TRBV4-3 and TRBJ1-3; no clear D gene. This CDR3 has 18 amino acids. With 0 bases removed from V and 0 bases from J, the gap between germline ends came to 15 bases. The germline V gene encodes CDR1 LGHNA and CDR2 YSLEER. The CDR3 sequence: CASSQDRLVLDSGNTIYF. For the CDR3, the DNA is TGCGCCAGCAGCCAAGATAGGTTGGTGCTGGACTCTGGAAACACCATATATTTT.

This clonotype was counted many times. CDR3 residues: CSAQGRGYEQYF. DNA of the CDR3: TGCAGTGCACAGGGCAGGGGCTACGAGCAGTACTTC. The chain combines TRBV20-1 with TRBJ2-7; maybe TRBD1 (6 bases). CDR1 and CDR2 from the germline V gene are DFQATT and SNEGSKA (reference sequence). CDR3 size: 12 residues. Trimming took off 6 bases at V and 3 bases at J, with 12 bases between the two ends.

In this sample, this clonotype turned up many times. The chain recombines TRBV4-1 with TRBJ2-1; D is ambiguous. Germline CDR1 is MGHRA and CDR2 is YSYEKL. Trimming cost V 1 base and J 9 bases, with 7 bases left between them. The CDR3 totals 12 residues. The CDR3 region is CASSQVNGEQFF. In DNA, the CDR3 is TGCGCCAGCAGCCAAGTAAACGGTGAGCAGTTCTTC.

This clonotype was detected ten times or more. V and J are TRBV7-2 and TRBJ1-2; D perhaps matches TRBD1 (5 bases). In germline, CDR1 is SGHTA, CDR2 FQGNSA. The ends were cut back, 7 bases at V and 4 bases at J, with 16 bases in the middle. This CDR3 is 14 amino acids long. In DNA form, the CDR3 reads TGTGCCAGCAACTCTTATAGACAGACCTATGGCTACACCTTC. Encoded protein: CASNSYRQTYGYTF.

Many counts were recorded for this clonotype. This sequence joins TRBV10-3 and TRBJ2-7; maybe TRBD1 (6 bases). CDR1 and CDR2 (germline): ENHRY, SYGVKD. V shed 6 bases and J shed 0 bases, with 9 bases lying between them. The CDR3 consists of 13 residues. This CDR3 is CAIRWDTSYEQYF. The CDR3, as DNA: TGTGCCATCAGGTGGGACACCTCCTACGAGCAGTACTTC.

This clonotype appeared many times. The rearrangement links TRBV5-1 to TRBJ2-6; D gene uncertain. Germline CDR1 SGHRS, CDR2 YFSETQ. V gave up 3 bases and J gave up 2 bases, with 18 bases separating them. The CDR3 is 18 amino acids. CDR3 in amino acids: CASSSLPHPTPGANVLTF. CDR3 coding DNA: TGCGCCAGCAGCTCCCTGCCACACCCAACCCCTGGGGCCAACGTCCTGACTTTC.

This clonotype was observed many times. The chain links TRBV7-2 to TRBJ1-4; D gene uncertain. Trimming left V 5 bases short and J 2 bases short, with 18 bases between. The CDR3 is 17 amino acids. Germline V gene lookup returns CDR1 SGHTA and CDR2 FQGNSA. CDR3 loop: CASSPGPPFGTNEKLFF. The CDR3 bases are TGTGCCAGCAGCCCCGGGCCTCCCTTTGGGACTAATGAAAAACTGTTTTTT.

On this clonotype itself: The junction departs from germline at one end; a sequencing error may be responsible. This sequence joins TRBV5-5 and TRBJ2-2, with 9 bases aligning to TRBD2. This CDR3 spans 16 amino acids. The germline gives CDR1 SGHKS, CDR2 YYEKEE (reference sequence). The CDR3 sequence: CPSRRAGGPVTGELFF. In nucleotides, the CDR3 is TGTCCCAGCAGGCGAGCGGGGGGTCCCGTGACCGGGGAGCTGTTTTTT. Complete variable domain (other parts from reference TRBV5-5 and TRBJ2-2): DAGVTQSPTHLIKTRGQQVTLRCSPISGHKSVSWYQQVLGQGPQFIFQYYEKEERGRGNFPDRFSARQFPNYSSELNVNALLLGDSALYLCPSRRAGGPVTGELFFGEGSRLTVL.

This clonotype appeared many times. V gene TRBV7-8 combines with J gene TRBJ2-1; D gene ambiguous. Per germline, CDR1 SGHVS and CDR2 FQNEAQ. This CDR3 is 13 amino acids long. Between the trimmed V and J ends, which lost 5 bases and 8 bases, there was a span of 13 bases. In nucleotides, the CDR3 is TGTGCCAGCAGCGGCCGGGCTGAGGATGAGCAGTTCTTC. It codes for CASSGRAEDEQFF.

The chain combines TRBV12-2 with TRBJ1-4; the DNA was not compared with TRBD1, the D call given in the table. TRBV12-2 corresponds to a pseudogene. The CDR3 extends over 15 amino acids. CDR3 sequence reads: CASRLESGVGEKLFF. In DNA, the CDR3 is TGTGCAAGTCGCTTAGAATCAGGGGTAGGGGAAAAACTGTTTTTT.

This clonotype was counted at least ten times. The V and J genes are TRBV20-1 and TRBJ2-3; TRBD2 matches 8 bases. Germline-derived CDR1 and CDR2 are DFQATT and SNEGSKA (reference sequence). The CDR3 spans 15 residues. CDR3 sequence reads: CSAKTGGALADTQYF. As DNA, the CDR3 is TGCAGCGCCAAGACCGGGGGGGCCTTGGCAGATACGCAGTATTTT.

This clonotype was seen at least ten times. The chain recombines TRBV27 with TRBJ2-3, with D maybe TRBD1 (5 bases). This CDR3 spans 17 amino acids. The V gene's germline CDR1 is MNHEY and CDR2 SMNVEV (reference sequence). V gave up 7 bases and J gave up 0 bases, with 20 bases separating them. The CDR3 coding sequence is TGTGCCAGCACTCCCCATAGTGGGCAGGGTAGCACAGATACGCAGTATTTT. Translated, it gives CASTPHSGQGSTDTQYF.

The sample holds many counts of this clonotype. The V and J genes are TRBV5-1 and TRBJ2-3, with D possibly matching TRBD2 (7 bases). V dropped 5 bases and J dropped 2 bases, with 15 bases sitting between them. Germline values: CDR1 SGHRS, CDR2 YFSETQ. The CDR3 has 15 residues. CDR3 bases: TGCGCCAGCAGACAGGGACTACCCTACACAGATACGCAGTATTTT. It is translated as CASRQGLPYTDTQYF.

This clonotype showed up many times. The chain carries TRBV28 and TRBJ2-7, with TRBD1 matching over 7 bases. This CDR3 spans 14 amino acids. With 6 bases clipped from V and 4 bases from J, the junction kept 9 bases outside the gene matches. Germline loops: CDR1 MDHEN, CDR2 SYDVKM. As DNA, the CDR3 is TGTGCCAGCAGCCGCCGGGACAGACTTTACGAGCAGTACTTC. Translating it yields CASSRRDRLYEQYF. Based on the CDR3 plus reference TRBV28 and TRBJ2-7, the full variable domain is DVKVTQSSRYLVKRTGEKVFLECVQDMDHENMFWYRQDPGLGLRLIYFSYDVKMKEKGDIPEGYSVSREKKERFSLILESASTNQTSMYLCASSRRDRLYEQYFGPGTRLTVT.

This clonotype showed up many times. V and J are TRBV20-1 and TRBJ2-3, with TRBD1 identical over 8 bases. The germline V gene encodes CDR1 DFQATT and CDR2 SNEGSKA (reference sequence). The CDR3 is 15 residues long. V lost 6 bases to trimming and J lost 1 base; unmatched junction nucleotides: 9. CDR3 sequence reads: CSALTGEVGTDTQYF. The DNA for the CDR3 is TGCAGTGCCCTGACAGGGGAGGTCGGCACAGATACGCAGTATTTT.